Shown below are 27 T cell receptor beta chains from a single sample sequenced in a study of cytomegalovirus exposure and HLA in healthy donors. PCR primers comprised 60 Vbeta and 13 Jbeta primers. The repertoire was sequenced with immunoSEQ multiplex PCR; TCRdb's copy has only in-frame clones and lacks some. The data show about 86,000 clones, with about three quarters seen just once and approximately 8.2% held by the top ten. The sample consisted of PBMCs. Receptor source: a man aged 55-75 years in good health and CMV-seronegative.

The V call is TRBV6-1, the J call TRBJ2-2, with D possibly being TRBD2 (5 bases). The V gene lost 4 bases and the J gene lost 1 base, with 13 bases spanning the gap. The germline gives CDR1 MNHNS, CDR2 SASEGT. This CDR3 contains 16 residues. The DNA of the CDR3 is TGTGCCAGCAGTGTGAGGCGGGTGAAGAACACCGGGGAGCTGTTTTTT. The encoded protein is CASSVRRVKNTGELFF.

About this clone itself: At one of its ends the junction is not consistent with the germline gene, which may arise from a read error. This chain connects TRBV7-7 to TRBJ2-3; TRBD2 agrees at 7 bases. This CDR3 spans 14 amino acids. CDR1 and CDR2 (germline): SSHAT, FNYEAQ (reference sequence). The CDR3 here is CASSLIAGADTQYF. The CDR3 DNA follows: TGTGCTAGCAGCTTAATTGCGGGGGCAGATACGCAGTATTTT.

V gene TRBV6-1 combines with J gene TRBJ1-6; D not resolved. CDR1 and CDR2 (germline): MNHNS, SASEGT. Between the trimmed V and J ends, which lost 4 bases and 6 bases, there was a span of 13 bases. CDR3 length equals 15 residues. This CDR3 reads CASSAVTEPNSPLHF. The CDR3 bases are TGTGCCAGCAGTGCAGTCACAGAGCCTAATTCACCCCTCCACTTT.

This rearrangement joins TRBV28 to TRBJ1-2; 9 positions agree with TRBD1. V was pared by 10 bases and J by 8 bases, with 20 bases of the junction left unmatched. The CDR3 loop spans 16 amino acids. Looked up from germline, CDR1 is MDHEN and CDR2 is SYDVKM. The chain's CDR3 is CATKTGTGRFLTGYTF. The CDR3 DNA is TGTGCCACCAAGACCGGGACAGGGAGGTTTTTGACCGGCTACACCTTC.

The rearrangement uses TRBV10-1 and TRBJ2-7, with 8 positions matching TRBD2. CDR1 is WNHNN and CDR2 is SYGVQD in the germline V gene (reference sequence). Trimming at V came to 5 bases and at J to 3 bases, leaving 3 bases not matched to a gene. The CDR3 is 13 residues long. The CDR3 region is CASSRGLVYEQYF. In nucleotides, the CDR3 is TGCGCCAGCAGTAGGGGACTAGTCTACGAGCAGTACTTC.

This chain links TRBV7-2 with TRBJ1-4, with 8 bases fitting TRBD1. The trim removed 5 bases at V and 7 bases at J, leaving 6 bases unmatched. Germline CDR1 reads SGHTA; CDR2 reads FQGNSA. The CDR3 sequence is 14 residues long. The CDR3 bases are TGTGCCAGCAGCGAGGACAGGGCGGTTGAAAAACTGTTTTTT. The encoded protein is CASSEDRAVEKLFF.

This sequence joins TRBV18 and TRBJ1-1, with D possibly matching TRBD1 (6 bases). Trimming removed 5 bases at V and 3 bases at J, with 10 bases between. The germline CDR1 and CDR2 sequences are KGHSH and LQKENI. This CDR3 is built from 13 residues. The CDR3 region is CASSTQGHTEAFF. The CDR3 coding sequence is TGTGCCAGCTCAACTCAGGGGCACACTGAAGCTTTCTTT.

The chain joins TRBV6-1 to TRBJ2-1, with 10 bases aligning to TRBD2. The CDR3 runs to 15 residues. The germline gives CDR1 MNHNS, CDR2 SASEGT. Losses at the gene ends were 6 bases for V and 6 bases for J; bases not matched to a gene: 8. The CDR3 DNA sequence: TGTGCCAGCAGGCTATCGGGGACTAGCGTCAATGAGCAGTTCTTC. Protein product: CASRLSGTSVNEQFF.

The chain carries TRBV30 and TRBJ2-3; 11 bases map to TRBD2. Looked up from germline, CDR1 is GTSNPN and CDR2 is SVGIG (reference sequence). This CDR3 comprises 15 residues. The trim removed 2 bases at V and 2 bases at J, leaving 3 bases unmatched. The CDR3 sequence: CAWSSTSGNTDTQYF. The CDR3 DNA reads TGTGCCTGGAGTTCGACTAGCGGGAACACAGATACGCAGTATTTT. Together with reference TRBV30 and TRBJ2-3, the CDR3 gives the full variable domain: SQTIHQWPATLVQPVGSPLSLECTVEGTSNPNLYWYRQAAGRGLQLLFYSVGIGQISSEVPQNLSASRPQDRQFILSSKKLLLSDSGFYLCAWSSTSGNTDTQYFGPGTRLTVL.

CDR3 residues: CASSLTGDEAFF. CDR3 nucleotide sequence: TGTGCCAGCTCCCTGACAGGGGACGAAGCTTTCTTT. J is TRBJ1-1 and V is TRBV18, with 8 bases aligning to TRBD1. The CDR3 has 12 amino acids. CDR1 and CDR2 (germline): KGHSH, LQKENI. The V segment lost 6 bases and the J segment 8 bases; nucleotides outside the gene matches: 5.

Written as DNA, the CDR3 is TGTGCCAGCAGTCCCACGACAGGGAACACCGGGGAGCTGTTTTTT. It encodes CASSPTTGNTGELFF. V usage is TRBV6-5 and J usage is TRBJ2-2; the D gene is possibly TRBD1 (6 bases). The ends were cut back, 5 bases at V and 1 base at J, with 11 bases in the middle. The CDR3 spans 15 residues. CDR1 and CDR2 from the germline V gene are MNHEY and SVGAGI.

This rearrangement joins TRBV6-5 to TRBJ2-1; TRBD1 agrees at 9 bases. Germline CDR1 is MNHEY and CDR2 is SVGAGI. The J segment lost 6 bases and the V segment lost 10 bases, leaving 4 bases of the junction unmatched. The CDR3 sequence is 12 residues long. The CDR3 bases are TGTGCCATCAAGACAGGGGGCAATGAGCAGTTCTTC. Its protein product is CAIKTGGNEQFF.

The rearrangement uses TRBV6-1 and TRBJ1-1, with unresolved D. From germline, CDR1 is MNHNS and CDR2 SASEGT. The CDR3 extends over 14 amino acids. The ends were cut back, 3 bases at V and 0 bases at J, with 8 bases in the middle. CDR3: CASSEQTMNTEAFF. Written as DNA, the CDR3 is TGTGCCAGCAGTGAGCAGACAATGAACACTGAAGCTTTCTTT.

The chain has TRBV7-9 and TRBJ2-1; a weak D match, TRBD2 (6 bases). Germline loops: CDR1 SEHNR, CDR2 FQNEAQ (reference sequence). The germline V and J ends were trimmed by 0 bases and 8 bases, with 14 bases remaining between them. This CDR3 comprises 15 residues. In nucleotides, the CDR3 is TGTGCCAGCAGCTTAGCGGGGGGTGGGCAGGATGAGCAGTTCTTC. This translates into CASSLAGGGQDEQFF.

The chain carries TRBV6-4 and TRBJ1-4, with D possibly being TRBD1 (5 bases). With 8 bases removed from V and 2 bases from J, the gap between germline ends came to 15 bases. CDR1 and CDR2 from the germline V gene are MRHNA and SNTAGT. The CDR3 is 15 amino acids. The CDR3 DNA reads TGTGCCAGCTTCCTAGGGGCAGGGACTAATGAAAAACTGTTTTTT. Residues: CASFLGAGTNEKLFF.

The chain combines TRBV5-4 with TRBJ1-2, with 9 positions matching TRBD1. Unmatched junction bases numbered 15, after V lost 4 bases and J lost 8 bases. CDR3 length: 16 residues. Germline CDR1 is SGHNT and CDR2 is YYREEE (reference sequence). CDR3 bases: TGTGCCAGCAGCCCGGCCGGGACAGGGTTGGTACGGGGCTACACCTTC. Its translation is CASSPAGTGLVRGYTF.

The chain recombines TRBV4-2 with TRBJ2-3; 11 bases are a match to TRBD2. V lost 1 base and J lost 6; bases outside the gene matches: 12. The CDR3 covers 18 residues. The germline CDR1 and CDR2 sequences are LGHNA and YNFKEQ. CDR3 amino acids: CASSQAVTSGGSRDTQYF. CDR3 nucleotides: TGTGCCAGCAGCCAAGCTGTCACTAGCGGGGGAAGTAGGGATACGCAGTATTTT.

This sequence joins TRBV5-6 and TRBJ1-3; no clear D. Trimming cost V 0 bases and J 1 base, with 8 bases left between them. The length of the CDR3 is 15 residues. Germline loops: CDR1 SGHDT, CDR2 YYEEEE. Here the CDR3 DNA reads TGTGCCAGCAGCTTGGGGTCGAGATCTGGAAACACCATATATTTT. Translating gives CASSLGSRSGNTIYF.

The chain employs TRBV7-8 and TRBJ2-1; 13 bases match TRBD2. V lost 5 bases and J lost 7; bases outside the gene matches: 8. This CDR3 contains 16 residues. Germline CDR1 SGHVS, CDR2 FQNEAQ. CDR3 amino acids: CASSGRTSGSQNEQFF. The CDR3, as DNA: TGTGCCAGCAGCGGGCGGACTAGCGGGAGTCAGAATGAGCAGTTCTTC.

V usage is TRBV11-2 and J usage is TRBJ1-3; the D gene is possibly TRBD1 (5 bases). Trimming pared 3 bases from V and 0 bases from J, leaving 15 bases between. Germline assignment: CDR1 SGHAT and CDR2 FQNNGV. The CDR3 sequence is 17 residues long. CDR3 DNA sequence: TGTGCCAGCAGCTTTTTCACCCAGGGCTCCTCTGGAAACACCATATATTTT. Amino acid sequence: CASSFFTQGSSGNTIYF.

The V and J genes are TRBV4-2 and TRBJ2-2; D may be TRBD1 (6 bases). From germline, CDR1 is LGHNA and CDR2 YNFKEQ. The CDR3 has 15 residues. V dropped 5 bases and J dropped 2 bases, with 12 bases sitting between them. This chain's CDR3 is CASSKRTDNTGELFF. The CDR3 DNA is TGTGCCAGCAGCAAGAGGACAGATAACACCGGGGAGCTGTTTTTT.

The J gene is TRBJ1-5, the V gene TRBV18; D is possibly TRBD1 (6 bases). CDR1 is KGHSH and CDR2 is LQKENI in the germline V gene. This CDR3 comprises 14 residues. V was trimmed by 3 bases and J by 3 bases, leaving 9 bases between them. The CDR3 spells CASSPGAHNQPQHF. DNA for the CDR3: TGTGCCAGCTCACCGGGGGCGCACAATCAGCCCCAGCATTTT.

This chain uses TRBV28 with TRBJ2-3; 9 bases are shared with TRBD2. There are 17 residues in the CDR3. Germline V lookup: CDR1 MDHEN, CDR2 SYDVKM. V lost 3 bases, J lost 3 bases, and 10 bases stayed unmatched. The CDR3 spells CASSLGVAGVGTDTQYF. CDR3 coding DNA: TGTGCCAGCAGTTTGGGTGTAGCGGGAGTGGGGACAGATACGCAGTATTTT.

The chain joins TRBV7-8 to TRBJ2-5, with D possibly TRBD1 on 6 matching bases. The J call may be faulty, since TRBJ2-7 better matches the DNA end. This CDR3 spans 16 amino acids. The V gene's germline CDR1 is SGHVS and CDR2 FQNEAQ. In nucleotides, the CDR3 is TGTGCCAGCAGCTTACGGTTTCGAGGGGGTAACTACGAGCAGTACTTC. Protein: CASSLRFRGGNYEQYF.

CDR3 nucleotides: TGTGCCAGCAGCGAGACAGGGAAGTCTAGCAATCAGCCCCAGCATTTT. This sequence encodes CASSETGKSSNQPQHF. J is TRBJ1-5 and V is TRBV5-6, with 7 nucleotides matching TRBD1. Germline loops: CDR1 SGHDT, CDR2 YYEEEE. The J segment lost 0 bases and the V segment lost 4 bases, leaving 7 bases of the junction unmatched. The CDR3 is 16 residues long.

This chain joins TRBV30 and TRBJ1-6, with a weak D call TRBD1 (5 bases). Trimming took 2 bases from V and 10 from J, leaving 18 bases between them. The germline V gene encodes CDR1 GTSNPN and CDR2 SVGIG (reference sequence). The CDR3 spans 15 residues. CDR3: CAWSKVQGGGSPLHF. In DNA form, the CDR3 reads TGTGCCTGGAGTAAGGTTCAGGGCGGGGGATCACCCCTCCACTTT.

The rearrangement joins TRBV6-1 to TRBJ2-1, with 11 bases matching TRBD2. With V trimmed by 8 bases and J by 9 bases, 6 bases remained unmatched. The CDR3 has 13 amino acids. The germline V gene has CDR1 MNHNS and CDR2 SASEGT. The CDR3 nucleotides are TGTGCCAGCGGTCTAGCGGGAGGTAGTGAGCAGTTCTTC. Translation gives CASGLAGGSEQFF.